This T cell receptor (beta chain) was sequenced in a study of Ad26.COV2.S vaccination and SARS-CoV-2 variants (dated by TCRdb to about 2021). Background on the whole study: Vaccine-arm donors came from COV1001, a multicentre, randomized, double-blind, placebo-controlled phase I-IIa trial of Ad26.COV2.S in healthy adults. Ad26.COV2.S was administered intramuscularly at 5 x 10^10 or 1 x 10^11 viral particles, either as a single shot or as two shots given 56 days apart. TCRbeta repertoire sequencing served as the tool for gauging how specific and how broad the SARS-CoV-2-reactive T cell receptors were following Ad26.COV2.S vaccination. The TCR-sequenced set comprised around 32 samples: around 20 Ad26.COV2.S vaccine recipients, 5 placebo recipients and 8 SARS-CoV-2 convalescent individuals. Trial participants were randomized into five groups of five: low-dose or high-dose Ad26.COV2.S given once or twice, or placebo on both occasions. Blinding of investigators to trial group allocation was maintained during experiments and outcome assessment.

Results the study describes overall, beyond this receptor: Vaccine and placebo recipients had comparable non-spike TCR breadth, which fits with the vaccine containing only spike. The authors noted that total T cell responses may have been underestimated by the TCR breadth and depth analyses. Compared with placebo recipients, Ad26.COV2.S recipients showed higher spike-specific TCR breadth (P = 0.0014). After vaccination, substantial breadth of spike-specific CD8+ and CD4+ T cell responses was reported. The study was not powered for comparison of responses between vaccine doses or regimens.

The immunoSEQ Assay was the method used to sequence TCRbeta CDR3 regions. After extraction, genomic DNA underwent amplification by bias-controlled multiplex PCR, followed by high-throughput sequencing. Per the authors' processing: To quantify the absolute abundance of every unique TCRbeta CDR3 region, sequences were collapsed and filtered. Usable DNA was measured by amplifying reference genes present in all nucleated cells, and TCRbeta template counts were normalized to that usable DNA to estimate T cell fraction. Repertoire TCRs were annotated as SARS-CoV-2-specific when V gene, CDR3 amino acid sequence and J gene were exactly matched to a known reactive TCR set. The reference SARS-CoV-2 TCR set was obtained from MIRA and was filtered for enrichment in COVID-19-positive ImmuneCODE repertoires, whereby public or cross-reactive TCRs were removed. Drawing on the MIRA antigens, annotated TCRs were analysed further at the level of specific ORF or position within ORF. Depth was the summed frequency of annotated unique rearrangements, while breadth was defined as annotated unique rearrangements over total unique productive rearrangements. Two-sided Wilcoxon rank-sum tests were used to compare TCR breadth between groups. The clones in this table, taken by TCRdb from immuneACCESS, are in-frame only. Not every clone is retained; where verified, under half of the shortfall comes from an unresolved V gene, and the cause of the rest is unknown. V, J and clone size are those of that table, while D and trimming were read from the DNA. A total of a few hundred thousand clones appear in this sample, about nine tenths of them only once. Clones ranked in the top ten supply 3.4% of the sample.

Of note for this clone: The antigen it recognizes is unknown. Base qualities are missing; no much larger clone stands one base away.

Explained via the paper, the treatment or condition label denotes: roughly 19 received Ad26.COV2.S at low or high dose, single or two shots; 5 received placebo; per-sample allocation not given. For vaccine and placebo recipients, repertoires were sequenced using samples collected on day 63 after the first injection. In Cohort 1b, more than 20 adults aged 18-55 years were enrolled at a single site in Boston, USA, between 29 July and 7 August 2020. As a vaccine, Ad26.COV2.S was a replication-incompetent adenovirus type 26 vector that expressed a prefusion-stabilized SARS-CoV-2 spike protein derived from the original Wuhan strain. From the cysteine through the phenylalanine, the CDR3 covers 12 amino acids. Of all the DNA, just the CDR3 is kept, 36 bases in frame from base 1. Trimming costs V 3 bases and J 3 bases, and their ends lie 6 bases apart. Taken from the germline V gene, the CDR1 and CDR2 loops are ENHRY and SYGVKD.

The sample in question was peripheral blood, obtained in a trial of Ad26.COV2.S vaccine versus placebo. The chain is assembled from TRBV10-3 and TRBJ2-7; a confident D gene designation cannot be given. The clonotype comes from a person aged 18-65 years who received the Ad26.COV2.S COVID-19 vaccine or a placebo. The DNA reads TGTGCCATCAGTGAAGTTAACTACGAGCAGTACTTC. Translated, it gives CAISEVNYEQYF.